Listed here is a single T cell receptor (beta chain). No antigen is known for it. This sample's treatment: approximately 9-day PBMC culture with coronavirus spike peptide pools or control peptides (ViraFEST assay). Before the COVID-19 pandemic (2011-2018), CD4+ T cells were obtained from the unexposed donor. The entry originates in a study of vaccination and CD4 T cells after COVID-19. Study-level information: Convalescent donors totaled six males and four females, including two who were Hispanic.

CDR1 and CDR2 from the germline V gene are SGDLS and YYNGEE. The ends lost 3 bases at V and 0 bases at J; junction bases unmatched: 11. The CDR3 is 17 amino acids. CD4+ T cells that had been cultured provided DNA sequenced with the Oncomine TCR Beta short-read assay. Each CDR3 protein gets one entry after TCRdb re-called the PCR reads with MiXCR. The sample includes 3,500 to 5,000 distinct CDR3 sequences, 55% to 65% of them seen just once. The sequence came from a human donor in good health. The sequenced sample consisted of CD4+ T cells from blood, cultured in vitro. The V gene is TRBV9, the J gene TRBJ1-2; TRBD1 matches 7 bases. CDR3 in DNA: TGTGCCAGCAGCGCCCTCAGGGGGACCACTACTAACTATGGCTACACCTTC. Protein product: CASSALRGTTTNYGYTF. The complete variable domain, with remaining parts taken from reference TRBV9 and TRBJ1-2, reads DSGVTQTPKHLITATGQRVTLRCSPRSGDLSVYWYQQSLDQGLQFLIQYYNGEERAKGNILERFSAQQFPDLHSELNLSSLELGDSALYFCASSALRGTTTNYGYTFGSGTRLTVV.